This T cell receptor beta chain stems from a study of T cell repertoires in cytomegalovirus infection. Study as a whole: The study used recently identified HLA-C-restricted and well-studied HLA-B-restricted CMV epitopes. The public TCR beta signatures pointed to both CMV infection and matching HLA type.

In this sample, this clonotype turned up a few times. As yet, its antigen is unknown. The CDR3 spans 12 residues. V dropped 9 bases and J dropped 9; count of bases not matched to a gene: 7. Germline lookup yields CDR1 SNHLY and CDR2 FYNNEI. TCRdb ran MiXCR on the reads and lists one entry per CDR3 protein. The profile shows about 920,000 distinct CDR3 sequences, less than 40% of them singletons. Regarding the study as a whole: Of the TCR beta families, the public ones yielded a cumulative frequency that identified carriers of CMV plus the relevant HLA. Clonotypes of TCR beta that were HLA-C-restricted and CMV-specific dominated the ex vivo response.

The source was cultured CD8+ T cells from PBMCs, collected from culture after CMV antigen stimulation. The TCR comes from a human donor in good health (CMV status not recorded). Some clones in this sample may be carry-over from other donors' samples. The rearrangement uses TRBV2 and TRBJ2-1, with 8 bases identical to TRBD1. CDR3 nucleotide sequence: TGTGCCAGGGACAGGGATTCGGGTGAGCAGTTCTTC. This encodes CARDRDSGEQFF.